This T cell receptor beta chain was sequenced for a study of blood T cell repertoires in COVID-19. Looking at the study overall: T cells, B-cell-depleted T cells, or PBMCs supplied cDNA or gDNA.

Original analysis: Nucleated cell counts were estimated from reference gene primer amplification. Repertoires were generated with immunoSEQ multiplex PCR, while TCRdb's copy carries only in-frame clones and drops some. V and J calls and clone size come straight from that table; D and trimming were deduced from the DNA. The table lists under 150,000 clones, less than 85% of them singletons. V lost 0 bases to trimming and J lost 0 bases, with 6 bases between them. Germline V gene sequence: CDR1 KGHSH, CDR2 LQKENI. The CDR3 length is 15 residues. This clone has just one count. The rearrangement links TRBV18 to TRBJ1-3, with D hard to call. Sequencing used peripheral blood. The sequence derives from a woman older than 75 in a cohort sampled during active or convalescent COVID-19. The CDR3 DNA sequence: TGTGCCAGCTCACCACCGGTTAGCTCTGGAAACACCATATATTTT. Translated: CASSPPVSSGNTIYF.